These T cell receptor beta chains were read from a single sample in a study of T cell responses to AZD1222 COVID-19 vaccine. TCRdb's copy holds only in-frame clones and misses some; the assay was immunoSEQ multiplex PCR. This table holds 100,000 to 150,000 clones, 85% to 90% found once. The specimen comprised peripheral blood, sampled on day 0 of AZD1222 vaccination. The origin of the receptors is an adult in good health. The CDR3 runs from the conserved cysteine through the conserved F or W. Fields, in order: V gene, clone size, D gene, J gene, CDR3 DNA, CDR3 protein. The D gene is left open where the match is weak. Expanded clones get a size class; other rows say once, few or many, or leave the size out.

>TRBV7-2|once|.|TRBJ2-1
TGTGCCAGCAGCTTATTAGCGTCGGTTATCGATGAGCAGTTCTTC
CASSLLASVIDEQFF
>TRBV27|.|TRBD1|TRBJ1-4
TGTGCCAGCAGTCAGGACAGGGAAAAACTGTTTTTT
CASSQDREKLFF
>TRBV5-5|.|TRBD1|TRBJ1-2
TGTGCCAGCAGCTTGGGCAGGGGGCTTGGAGGCTACACCTTC
CASSLGRGLGGYTF
>TRBV12-3/TRBV12-4|.|TRBD2|TRBJ2-5
TGTGCCAGCAGTTTCGGGGGGGAGACCCAGTACTTC
CASSFGGETQYF
>TRBV7-8|.|.|TRBJ1-2
TGTGCCAGCAGCGCCCGAGGCCAGAACTATGGCTACACCTTC
CASSARGQNYGYTF
>TRBV9|many|.|TRBJ2-5
TGTGCCAGCAGCGTAGGTAGAGGGGGACAAGAGACCCAGTACTTC
CASSVGRGGQETQYF
>TRBV5-5|.|TRBD2|TRBJ2-1
TGTGCCAGCAGCTCCCGACTAGCGGTGCCCTACAATGAGCAGTTCTTC
CASSSRLAVPYNEQFF
>TRBV18|few|.|TRBJ2-6
TGTGCCAGCTCACCACCGCGGGGAAGTGGGGCCAACGTCCTGACTTTC
CASSPPRGSGANVLTF
>TRBV11-3|.|.|TRBJ1-2
TGTGCCAGCAGCTCAGAAAATTTGGGCTATGGCTACACCTTC
CASSSENLGYGYTF
>TRBV16|once|TRBD2|TRBJ2-1
TGTGCCAGCAGCCAATCAGTCATTAGTGCGGGGGGATACAATGAGCAGTTCTTC
CASSQSVISAGGYNEQFF
>TRBV5-4|once|TRBD1|TRBJ1-2
TGTGCCAGCAGCGCGGACAGGGAAGGAGTCTACACCTTC
CASSADREGVYTF
>TRBV24-1|.|.|TRBJ2-3
TGTGCCACCAGTGATTTGGGGGCCAGAGACACAGATACGCAGTATTTT
CATSDLGARDTDTQYF
>TRBV10-3|.|.|TRBJ2-6
TGTGCCATCGGATCAAGTAAGGGGGCCAACGTCCTGACTTTC
CAIGSSKGANVLTF
>TRBV7-3|.|.|TRBJ1-1
TGTGCCAGCAGCCCCCACTTCGGCACGAATGAAGCTTTCTTT
CASSPHFGTNEAFF
>TRBV25-1|.|.|TRBJ1-1
TGTGCCAGCGCCCGGCAAGGGGGTATGAACACTGAAGCTTTCTTT
CASARQGGMNTEAFF
>TRBV19|once|TRBD1|TRBJ1-5
TGTGCCAGTAGTAACAGGGGGCAGGGCAATCAGCCCCAGCATTTT
CASSNRGQGNQPQHF
>TRBV27|.|.|TRBJ1-5
TGTGCCAGCACCCATTCGGGCAATCAGCCCCAGCATTTT
CASTHSGNQPQHF
>TRBV29-1|.|TRBD2|TRBJ2-7
TGCAGCGTGGGGAGGGGCGACCACGAGCAGTACTTC
CSVGRGDHEQYF
>TRBV9|.|TRBD2|TRBJ2-1
TGTGCCAGCAGCGTAGTCATGGGGGGACTAGCGGGAGTAGGTGAGCAGTTCTTC
CASSVVMGGLAGVGEQFF
>TRBV11-2|.|.|TRBJ2-7
TGTGCCAGCAGCTTAGGATGGACGGCAACCTACGAGCAGTACTTC
CASSLGWTATYEQYF
>TRBV19|.|.|TRBJ1-5
TGTGCCAGTAGCGCAGGCCCTTATCAGCCCCAGCATTTT
CASSAGPYQPQHF
>TRBV19|.|.|TRBJ1-6
TGTGCCAGTAGTTTGTCCTTCAATTCACCCCTCCACTTT
CASSLSFNSPLHF
>TRBV30|.|.|TRBJ1-5
TGTGCCTGGAGCGGGATATATGGGGAGGAACCCCAGCATTTT
CAWSGIYGEEPQHF
>TRBV7-2|.|TRBD2|TRBJ2-5
TGTGCCAGCAGCAAGGGATTCGGGGGAGGGCAAGAGACCCAGTACTTC
CASSKGFGGGQETQYF
>TRBV18|.|.|TRBJ2-7
TGTGCCAGCTCACCCGCAGGGGTCGGGATTGGTTCCTACGAGCAGTACTTC
CASSPAGVGIGSYEQYF
>TRBV6-2/TRBV6-3|.|TRBD2|TRBJ2-1
TGTGCCAGCAGCCGACTAGCGGGAGAATACAATGAGCAGTTCTTC
CASSRLAGEYNEQFF
>TRBV19|.|TRBD2|TRBJ2-1
TGTGCCAGTAGTATTTCCTCGGCTAGCGGGAGCTATGAGCAGTTCTTC
CASSISSASGSYEQFF
>TRBV5-6|.|TRBD1|TRBJ1-2
TGTGCCAGCAGCAGAACAGGGGAAGACTATGGCTACACCTTC
CASSRTGEDYGYTF
>TRBV9|.|.|TRBJ1-5
TGTGCCAGCAGCGCCGACTATAGCAATCAGCCCCAGCATTTT
CASSADYSNQPQHF
>TRBV2|.|.|TRBJ2-7
TGTGCCAGCAGTGGGGGACTCCTACCCTCCTACGAGCAGTACTTC
CASSGGLLPSYEQYF
>TRBV7-9|.|.|TRBJ1-4
TGTGCCAGCAGCTTAGCGGGCAATGAAAAACTGTTTTTT
CASSLAGNEKLFF
>TRBV29-1|once|.|TRBJ2-7
TGCAGCGTTACCGACAGGTCGTCCTACGAGCAGTACTTC
CSVTDRSSYEQYF
>TRBV29-1|once|.|TRBJ2-5
TGCAGCGTTGAACGGACAGCTCAAGAGACCCAGTACTTC
CSVERTAQETQYF
>TRBV7-3|.|.|TRBJ2-7
TGTGCCAGCAGCTTAAAGAACGAGCAGTACTTC
CASSLKNEQYF
>TRBV10-3|.|TRBD1|TRBJ1-2
TGTGCCATCAGTGCAGGACAGGGGATTTATGGCTACACCTTC
CAISAGQGIYGYTF
>TRBV19|.|TRBD1|TRBJ1-5
TGTGCCACAGCGAGGACAGGGGACAATCAGCCCCAGCATTTT
CATARTGDNQPQHF
>TRBV2|.|.|TRBJ1-5
TGTGCCAGCAGTCAAGGGTTTCAGCAGCCCCAGCATTTT
CASSQGFQQPQHF
>TRBV27|.|.|TRBJ1-3
TGTGCCAGCAGTTTCTCGGGGGCGGGAAACACCATATATTTT
CASSFSGAGNTIYF
>TRBV12-3/TRBV12-4|.|.|TRBJ2-7
TGTGCCAGCAGTTTAGGGGGGGAACAGCAGTACTTC
CASSLGGEQQYF
>TRBV4-2|.|TRBD2|TRBJ2-7
TGTGCCAGCAGCCAAGATGCGGGGGGCCGGTACGAGCAGTACTTC
CASSQDAGGRYEQYF